The present T cell receptor (beta chain) was sequenced within a study of blood T cells in healthy people across ages. Study-level background: Roughly one uniquely barcoded beta molecule per two T cells was captured.

As to this clonotype: Its antigen is not identified.

Points from the study as a whole: Estimated diversity that came from one million T cells was considered an underestimate.

Through a sample-barcoded 5' primer and a J-beta primer mix, a second PCR was run for 7 to 11 cycles. With 12 random nucleotides, a template-switch adaptor tagged each individual cDNA molecule. Any given sample supplied a minimum of 2.5 million CDR3-containing paired-end reads. TCRdb ran MiXCR on the 5' RACE reads and lists one entry per CDR3 protein. The table records about 780,000 distinct CDR3 sequences, 46% of them present only once. The CDR3 sequence is 15 residues long. Germline loops: CDR1 LGHNA, CDR2 YSLEER. J was trimmed by 13 bases and V by 0 bases; bases with no gene match: 10. The chain uses TRBV4-3 and TRBJ2-1; TRBD1 matches 9 bases. The sample was blood. This clonotype originated in an elderly man in good health. CDR3 sequence: CASSQEQGAWETQFF. In DNA, the CDR3 is TGCGCCAGCAGCCAAGAACAGGGGGCGTGGGAGACCCAGTTCTTC.